The following is a T cell receptor (beta chain) sequence with its context. Its antigen is unknown. Qualities for individual bases were not recorded, and no much larger clone is one base off. CDR1 MNHEY and CDR2 SVGEGT were looked up in the germline V gene. Its CDR3 holds 14 amino acids, cysteine through phenylalanine. The entry retains the CDR3 DNA only, 42 bases that are in frame from base 1. After removal of 2 bases from V and 5 bases from J, the junction retains 6 bases not matched to a gene. Patients with hyperthyroidism were aged 18 to 65 years, had been newly diagnosed, and had a disease duration of less than 2 months. Anyone with other autoimmune diseases, uncontrolled infections, pregnancy or lactation was excluded from the study. Clinical symptoms, serum thyroxine, TRAb, thyroid ultrasound and orbital computed tomography were used for diagnosis. Total RNA was extracted using Trizol reagent, and RNA quality was checked on an Agilent 2100 Bioanalyzer.

This sample is part of a study of Graves' ophthalmopathy and Graves' hyperthyroidism (dated by TCRdb to the late 2010s). Describing the broader study: Stable hyperthyroidism was defined as no progression to ophthalmopathy within 18 months of follow-up. TCR beta repertoire signatures were used to distinguish Graves' ophthalmopathy from Graves' hyperthyroidism and to predict progression to ophthalmopathy. For independent validation, a separate cohort was made up of 18 to 20 hyperthyroidism patients plus 17 patients who later progressed from hyperthyroidism to ophthalmopathy. A discovery set of 95 to 100 patients (around 45 ophthalmopathy, 57 stable hyperthyroidism) was enrolled to explore V-J signatures distinguishing ophthalmopathy from hyperthyroidism. In total, 135 blood samples were TCR-sequenced: around 42 ophthalmopathy, some 75 hyperthyroidism and some 17 hyperthyroidism-to-ophthalmopathy patients. In about six hyperthyroidism patients, the T-cell repertoires found in thyroid tissue were compared with those found in blood. Following sample collection, hyperthyroidism patients were given methimazole at a starting dose of 30 mg daily, and ophthalmopathy patients were given high-dose intravenous methylprednisolone. Here is what the overall study found, with its caveats: In cross-validation, the 13-signature model distinguished ophthalmopathy from stable hyperthyroidism with around 90% sensitivity and about 81% specificity, while in the test set the corresponding values were about 80% and 75%. Most of the expanded thyroid clonotypes with a frequency above 0.001 were also detected in blood, and it was suggested that the thyroid immune response may be reflected by blood repertoires. Sample size was not predetermined statistically, and investigators were not blinded to group allocation. In validation, the model predicted ophthalmopathy progression with 55% to 71% sensitivity and 72% to 80% specificity; some 13 predicted patients were CT-confirmed with GO in a median of 6.5 months.

For repertoire sequencing, the TCR beta CDR3 regions were amplified from RNA transcripts. The first round of RT-PCR was done with HTBI primers and the Qiagen OneStep RT-PCR kit, and was followed by a second round of multiplex PCR, then size selection and purification. Libraries were sequenced on an Illumina HiSeq2000 using paired-end 100 bp reads. The published analysis was carried out like this. SOAPnuke was used to process the reads, removing any read that contained adapters or uncalled bases, had a mean Phred below 15, or lacked an exact match to the constant primer or identifier. COPE v1.2.5 was used to merge the high-quality paired reads. Unique nucleotide sequences were defined as clonotypes and aligned to IMGT TRB V, D and J references using MiTCR v1.1. Only V-J combinations with frequency above 0.0001 were analysed, covering approximately 99% of repertoires. For each V-J combination, a TCR clonal expansion and chaos score was defined as F50 clonal expansion divided by the chaos observed in the TCRdist matrix. Welch's t-statistics and random forest were used to narrow the features down to 13 V-J combinations, which were then fed into a naive Bayes classifier. The similarity between thyroid and blood repertoires was quantified using the Morisita-Horn index. The public reads were reprocessed in TCRdb via fastp at Q25 and MiXCR, keeping in-frame beta chains. Each entry merges the rows of one CDR3 protein and shows their most common DNA and genes. TCRdb's processing, not the study's, gives the V and J calls here. In this sample the table shows about 1.2 million distinct CDR3 sequences, roughly 35% of which occur a single time. 11% of the sample belongs to the ten largest clones.

Sequencing was carried out using peripheral blood or thyroid tissue (not recorded which). This chain joins TRBV6-2 or TRBV6-3 to TRBJ2-7; TRBD2 matches 7 bases in the middle. This clonotype was sampled from an adult man with Graves' hyperthyroidism. The nucleotide sequence is given as TGTGCCAGCAGTTACCCATTACTAGCGAACGAGCAGTACTTC. Translated, it reads CASSYPLLANEQYF.